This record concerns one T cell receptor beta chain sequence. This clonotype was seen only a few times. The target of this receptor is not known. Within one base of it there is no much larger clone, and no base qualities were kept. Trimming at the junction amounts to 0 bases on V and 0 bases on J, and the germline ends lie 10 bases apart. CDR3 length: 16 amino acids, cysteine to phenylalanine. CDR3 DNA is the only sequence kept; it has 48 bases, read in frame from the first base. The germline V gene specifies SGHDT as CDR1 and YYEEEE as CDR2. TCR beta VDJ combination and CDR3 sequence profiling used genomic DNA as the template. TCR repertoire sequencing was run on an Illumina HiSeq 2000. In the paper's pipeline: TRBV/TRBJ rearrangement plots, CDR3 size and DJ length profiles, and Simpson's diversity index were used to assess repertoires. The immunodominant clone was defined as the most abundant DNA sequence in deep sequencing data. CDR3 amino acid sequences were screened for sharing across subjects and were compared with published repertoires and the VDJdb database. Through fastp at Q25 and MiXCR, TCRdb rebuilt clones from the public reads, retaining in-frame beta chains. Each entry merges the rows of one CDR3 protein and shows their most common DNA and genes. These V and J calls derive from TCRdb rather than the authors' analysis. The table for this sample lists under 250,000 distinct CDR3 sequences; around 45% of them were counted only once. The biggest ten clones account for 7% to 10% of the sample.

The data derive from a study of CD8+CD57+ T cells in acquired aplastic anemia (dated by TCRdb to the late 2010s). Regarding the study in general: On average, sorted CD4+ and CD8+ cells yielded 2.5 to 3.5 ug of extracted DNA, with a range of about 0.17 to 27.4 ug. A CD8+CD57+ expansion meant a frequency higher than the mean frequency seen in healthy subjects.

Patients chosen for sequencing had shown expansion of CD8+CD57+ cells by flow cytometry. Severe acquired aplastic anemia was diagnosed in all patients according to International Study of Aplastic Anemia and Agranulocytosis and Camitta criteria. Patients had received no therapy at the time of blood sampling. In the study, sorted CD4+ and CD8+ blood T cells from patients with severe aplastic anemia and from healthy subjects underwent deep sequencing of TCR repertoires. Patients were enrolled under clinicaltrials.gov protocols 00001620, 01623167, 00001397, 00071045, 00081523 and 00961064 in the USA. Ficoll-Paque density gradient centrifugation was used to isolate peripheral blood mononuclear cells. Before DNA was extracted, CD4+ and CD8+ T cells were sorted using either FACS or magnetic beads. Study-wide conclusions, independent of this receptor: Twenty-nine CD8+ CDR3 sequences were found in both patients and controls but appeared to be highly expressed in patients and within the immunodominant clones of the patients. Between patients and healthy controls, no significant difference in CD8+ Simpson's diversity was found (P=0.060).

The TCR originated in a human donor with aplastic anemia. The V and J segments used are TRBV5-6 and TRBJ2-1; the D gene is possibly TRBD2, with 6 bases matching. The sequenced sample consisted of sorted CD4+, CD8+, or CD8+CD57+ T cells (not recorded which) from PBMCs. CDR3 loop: CASSLGGGFSYNEQFF. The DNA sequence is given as TGTGCCAGCAGCTTGGGTGGGGGGTTCTCCTACAATGAGCAGTTCTTC.